This T cell receptor beta chain was profiled in a study of T cell repertoires in cytomegalovirus infection. Study details: Based on public TCR beta signatures, there were indications of CMV infection and of a matching HLA type.

This clonotype came up a few times. Its cognate antigen is unknown. Whole-study findings and limits: Ex vivo responses were dominated by HLA-C-restricted CMV-specific TCR beta clonotypes. The cumulative frequency of public TCR beta families identified carriers of CMV plus the relevant HLA.

Germline CDR1 reads KGHDR; CDR2 reads SFDVKD. This CDR3 has 14 residues. Trimming took 12 bases from V and 3 from J, leaving 20 bases between them. TCRdb re-derived calls from the reads in MiXCR, one entry per CDR3 protein. Of around 740,000 distinct CDR3 sequences listed, 35% are singletons. The sample was PBMCs. The TCR comes from a human donor in good health (CMV status not recorded). Some clones in this sample may be carry-over from other donors' samples. The rearrangement links TRBV24-1 to TRBJ2-7, with D unresolved. The CDR3 spells CAPGVERTFYEQYF. The DNA for the CDR3 is TGTGCCCCGGGTGTCGAGCGCACGTTCTACGAGCAGTACTTC.